Presented here are 18 T cell receptor beta chains from one specimen sequenced in a study of T cell responses to AZD1222 COVID-19 vaccine. Method: immunoSEQ multiplex PCR; TCRdb's copy keeps in-frame clones and lacks some. The sample has 100,000 to 140,000 clones; about 93% are singletons. The specimen was peripheral blood, collected 28 days after the second AZD1222 dose. Receptor source: an adult who received the AZD1222 COVID-19 vaccine.

This clone was found once. The chain couples TRBV12-3 or TRBV12-4 to TRBJ2-3; D is unclear. The CDR3 is 13 residues long. The ends were cut back, 2 bases at V and 7 bases at J, with 10 bases in the middle. The CDR3 loop reads CASSLFGDHTQYF. CDR3 in DNA: TGTGCCAGCAGTTTATTTGGGGATCATACGCAGTATTTT.

The genes are TRBV28 and TRBJ1-1, with D unresolved. Trimming cost V 2 bases and J 1 base, with 5 bases left between them. Germline V lookup: CDR1 MDHEN, CDR2 SYDVKM. This CDR3 comprises 13 residues. CDR3 sequence reads: CASSLQGNTEAFF. The CDR3 DNA follows: TGTGCCAGCAGTTTACAAGGGAACACTGAAGCTTTCTTT.

The J gene is TRBJ2-7, the V gene TRBV11-2; 12 nucleotides align to TRBD2. Per germline, CDR1 SGHAT and CDR2 FQNNGV. Unmatched junction bases numbered 8, after V lost 5 bases and J lost 6 bases. The CDR3 length is 15 residues. The DNA for the CDR3 is TGTGCCAGCAGCCGCACTAGCGGGGGGCCGGGCGAGCAGTACTTC. As protein: CASSRTSGGPGEQYF.

The J gene is TRBJ2-3, the V gene TRBV5-1; TRBD1 or TRBD2 may be the D gene (5 bases each). Germline CDR1 and CDR2: SGHRS and YFSETQ. The CDR3 covers 17 residues. V lost 0 bases and J lost 2, with 16 bases in between. CDR3 protein: CASSLGRGTGLTDTQYF. The CDR3 nucleotides are TGCGCCAGCAGCTTGGGGCGTGGGACGGGCCTCACAGATACGCAGTATTTT.

The gene calls are TRBV5-1 and TRBJ2-3, with 14 bases aligning to TRBD2. After removal of 7 bases from V and 4 bases from J, the junction contained 2 bases not matched to a gene. The CDR3 runs 14 residues. Per germline, CDR1 SGHRS and CDR2 YFSETQ. The CDR3 here is CASGLAGGSDTQYF. The CDR3 bases are TGCGCCAGCGGACTAGCGGGAGGATCAGATACGCAGTATTTT.

This rearrangement joins TRBV4-2 to TRBJ1-2; a possible D gene is TRBD1 (6 bases). This CDR3 is 16 amino acids long. V lost 0 bases and J 2 bases, leaving 13 bases between the germline ends. The germline gives CDR1 LGHNA, CDR2 YNFKEQ. This chain's CDR3 is CASSQDLGGGNYGYTF. The DNA of the CDR3 is TGTGCCAGCAGCCAAGATCTAGGAGGGGGGAACTATGGCTACACCTTC.

The chain is built from TRBV7-2 and TRBJ2-5; tentative D call: TRBD2 (6 bases). Trimming stripped 0 bases from V and 3 bases from J, with 8 bases between. The V gene's germline CDR1 is SGHTA and CDR2 FQGNSA. The CDR3 is 14 amino acids. DNA for the CDR3: TGTGCCAGCAGCTTAGCGCGGAGGGAAGAGACCCAGTACTTC. Translated: CASSLARREETQYF.

This clone has just one count. This chain uses TRBV19 with TRBJ1-1; the D is unclear. Germline lookup yields CDR1 LNHDA and CDR2 SQIVND (reference sequence). With 5 bases removed from V and 5 bases from J, the gap between germline ends came to 12 bases. This CDR3 has 13 residues. The CDR3 coding sequence is TGTGCCAGTAGTCTGGACGGGGTAACTGAAGCTTTCTTT. Amino acids: CASSLDGVTEAFF.

This clone was observed a single time. The genes are TRBV4-1 and TRBJ1-3, with D perhaps matching TRBD1 (6 bases). V lost 7 bases to trimming and J lost 4 bases, with 17 bases between them. This CDR3 comprises 15 residues. CDR1 is MGHRA, CDR2 YSYEKL, per germline. In DNA, the CDR3 is TGCGCCAGCAACCTCGCCTGGGGGCAGGGAAACACCATATATTTT. It encodes CASNLAWGQGNTIYF.

This chain uses TRBV6-1 with TRBJ1-1; no clear D. Germline CDR1 is MNHNS and CDR2 is SASEGT. V lost 2 bases to trimming and J lost 1 base, with 8 bases between them. This CDR3 has 14 residues. The CDR3 sequence: CASSELIGNTEAFF. DNA for the CDR3: TGTGCCAGCAGTGAATTGATAGGGAACACTGAAGCTTTCTTT.

This chain connects TRBV14 to TRBJ2-7; a weak D match, TRBD2 (5 bases). Trimming took 6 bases from V and 0 from J, leaving 12 bases between them. In germline, CDR1 is SGHDN, CDR2 FVKESK. This CDR3 region has 14 residues. CDR3: CASRRESNSYEQYF. The CDR3 nucleotides read TGTGCCAGCAGAAGGGAGTCTAACTCCTACGAGCAGTACTTC.

This clone came up once. The chain combines TRBV7-9 with TRBJ1-1, with 9 bases aligning to TRBD1. This CDR3 has 14 residues. Germline V gene data show CDR1 as SEHNR and CDR2 as FQNEAQ (reference sequence). Trimming removed 4 bases from V and 6 bases from J; junction bases left unmatched: 6. The CDR3 DNA follows: TGTGCCAGCAGCTCTGGACAGGGGACGTCTGAAGCTTTCTTT. It translates to CASSSGQGTSEAFF.

The chain joins TRBV19 to TRBJ1-4; D uncertain. The V gene's germline CDR1 is LNHDA and CDR2 SQIVND (reference sequence). CDR3 size: 16 residues. The V and J ends lost 1 base and 8 bases respectively, with 17 bases between them. The CDR3 sequence is CASSIVVTPPGEKLFF. The CDR3 nucleotides are TGTGCCAGTAGTATAGTAGTAACTCCTCCGGGCGAAAAACTGTTTTTT.

J is TRBJ2-7 and V is TRBV11-2; D is tentatively TRBD1 or TRBD2 (5 bases each). V lost 7 bases to trimming and J lost 4 bases, with 23 bases between them. The CDR3 extends over 16 amino acids. From germline, CDR1 is SGHAT and CDR2 FQNNGV. The CDR3 DNA reads TGTGCCAGCATGGGGGTAGCAGGCTCTCCGAGTTACGAGCAGTACTTC. This gives the protein CASMGVAGSPSYEQYF.

This clone was seen only a few times. The V gene is TRBV4-1, the J gene TRBJ2-7, with a weak D call TRBD1 (5 bases). The CDR3 consists of 16 residues. Trimming left V 0 bases short and J 0 bases short, with 12 bases between. Germline values: CDR1 MGHRA, CDR2 YSYEKL. The CDR3 loop reads CASSQDTSQGSYEQYF. The CDR3 bases are TGCGCCAGCAGCCAAGATACCTCGCAGGGCTCCTACGAGCAGTACTTC.

The rearrangement joins TRBV5-1 to TRBJ2-5, with D perhaps matching TRBD2 (5 bases). The CDR3 covers 14 residues. Trimming left V 2 bases short and J 2 bases short, with 10 bases between. Germline V lookup: CDR1 SGHRS, CDR2 YFSETQ. DNA of the CDR3: TGCGCCAGCAGCTTAGGAGGTCTTCAAGAGACCCAGTACTTC. This codes for CASSLGGLQETQYF. Combining the CDR3 with reference TRBV5-1 and TRBJ2-5 gives the whole variable domain KAGVTQTPRYLIKTRGQQVTLSCSPISGHRSVSWYQQTPGQGLQFLFEYFSETQRNKGNFPGRFSGRQFSNSRSEMNVSTLELGDSALYLCASSLGGLQETQYFGPGTRLLVL.

This clone was counted a few times. The chain employs TRBV29-1 and TRBJ2-3; D is possibly TRBD1 or TRBD2 (6 bases each). This CDR3 has 15 amino acids. CDR1 and CDR2 (germline): SQVTM, ANQGSEA. Between the trimmed V and J ends, which lost 3 bases and 2 bases, there was a span of 15 bases. The CDR3, as DNA: TGCAGCGTTGAGGACGGGGGCCGATTCACAGATACGCAGTATTTT. Protein product: CSVEDGGRFTDTQYF.

This clone was counted once. The rearrangement uses TRBV10-3 and TRBJ2-3, with D hard to call. The CDR3 length is 11 residues. Germline CDR1 ENHRY, CDR2 SYGVKD. V was shortened by 4 bases and J by 5 bases, with 4 bases between the two germline ends. CDR3 in DNA: TGTGCCATCAGTGGGGGAGATACGCAGTATTTT. Its translation: CAISGGDTQYF.